Below, one T cell receptor beta chain is given with its context. Its cognate antigen is unknown. The data originate from a study of cytomegalovirus exposure and HLA in healthy donors. Primers for the PCR totalled 60 Vbeta and 13 Jbeta. Sequencing was performed with immunoSEQ multiplex PCR; in TCRdb, only in-frame clones are kept and a portion is missing. The sample has about 59,000 clones; around 83% are singletons. From germline, CDR1 is MNHNS and CDR2 SASEGT. The CDR3 runs to 14 residues. V was pared by 1 base and J by 4 bases, with 10 bases between. General study results and limits: A later analysis reportedly found fewer N-insertions in an Asian-associated ancestry cluster than the roughly 680-donor mean. The authors later found HLA-associated TCR beta chains more clonally expanded than equally common others.

The chain couples TRBV6-1 to TRBJ1-2; maybe TRBD1 (6 bases). Sequences were obtained from PBMCs. This clonotype was obtained from a human donor in good health. The CDR3 DNA reads TGTGCCAGCAGTGAAGGGGGGGGCTCCTATGGCTACACCTTC. It is translated as CASSEGGGSYGYTF.